This T cell receptor (beta chain) originates from a study of CD8+CD57+ T cells in acquired aplastic anemia. About the study: When averaged, DNA from sorted CD4+ and CD8+ cells came to 3.2 ug.

All patients picked for sequencing had shown, by flow cytometry, an expansion of CD8+CD57+ cells. Each of the patients presented with severe acquired aplastic anemia. The germline V gene encodes CDR1 GTSNPN and CDR2 SVGIG (reference sequence). V gave up 4 bases and J gave up 6 bases; unmatched junction bases: 7. The CDR3 spans 14 residues. As regards this clonotype: The antigen is unknown.

Investigators profiled TCR beta VDJ and CDR3 from genomic DNA template. Using its own MiXCR run on the reads, TCRdb lists one record per CDR3 protein. The repertoire holds around 430,000 distinct CDR3 sequences, with more than 25% as singletons. General observations from the study: It was found that twenty-nine CD8+ CDR3 sequences were shared between patients and controls. Patients showed no significant difference from controls in CD8+ Simpson's diversity.

This receptor was taken from a human donor with aplastic anemia. The sample was sorted CD4+, CD8+, or CD8+CD57+ T cells (not recorded which) from PBMCs. This chain connects TRBV30 to TRBJ2-1, with 9 bases matching TRBD2. CDR3 in amino acids: CAWKGGGAVNEQFF. As DNA, the CDR3 is TGTGCCTGGAAAGGCGGGGGGGCCGTCAATGAGCAGTTCTTC.